Sequencing of this T cell receptor beta chain was carried out in a study of shared clonotypes between healthy human individuals. For the study at large: Those who served as donors were two women and a few men between the ages of 18 and 49.

This table comes from immunoSEQ multiplex PCR, and its TCRdb copy is limited to in-frame clones, with some not included. The repertoire holds fewer than 3 million clones, with roughly 90% as singletons. Overall study results and limits: Of the naive CD4 clonotypes, around 4.7% were shared across a handful of donors.

Remarks on this clone: The antigen remains undetermined.

V lost 5 bases, J lost 0 bases, and 15 bases lay in between. Per germline, CDR1 SGHDT and CDR2 YYEEEE. The CDR3 loop spans 17 amino acids. This chain connects TRBV5-6 to TRBJ2-6, with D perhaps matching TRBD1 or TRBD2 (5 bases each). The sequencing sample was made of naive CD4+ T cells from PBMCs. Regarding subset: CD45RA+ positively selected. The receptor was derived from a man in his late teens or twenties in good health. Some clones in this sample may be carry-over from other donors' samples. CDR3 sequence reads: CASRVEGHFSGANVLTF. CDR3 nucleotides: TGTGCCAGCAGAGTAGAGGGGCACTTCTCTGGGGCCAACGTCCTGACTTTC.